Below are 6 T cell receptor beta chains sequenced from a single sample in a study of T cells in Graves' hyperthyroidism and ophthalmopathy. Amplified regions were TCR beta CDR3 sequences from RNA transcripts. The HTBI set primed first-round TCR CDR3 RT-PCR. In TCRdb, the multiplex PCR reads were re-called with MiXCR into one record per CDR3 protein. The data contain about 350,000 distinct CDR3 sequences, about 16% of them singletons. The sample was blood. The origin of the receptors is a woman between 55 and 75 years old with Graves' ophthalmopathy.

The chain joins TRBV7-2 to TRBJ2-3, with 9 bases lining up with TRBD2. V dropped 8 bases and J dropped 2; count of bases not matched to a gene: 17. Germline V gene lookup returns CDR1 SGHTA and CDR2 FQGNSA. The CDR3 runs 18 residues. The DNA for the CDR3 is TGTGCCAGCGCTGTCTTCCACCGGCTAGCGGGAAACACAGATACGCAGTATTTT. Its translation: CASAVFHRLAGNTDTQYF.

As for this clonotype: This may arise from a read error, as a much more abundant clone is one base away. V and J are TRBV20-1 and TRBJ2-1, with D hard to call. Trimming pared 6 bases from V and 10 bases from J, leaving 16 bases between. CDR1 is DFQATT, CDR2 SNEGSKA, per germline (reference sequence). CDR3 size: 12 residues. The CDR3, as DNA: TGCAGTGCGCCCTCTACCGGCTACGAGCAGTTCTTC. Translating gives CSAPSTGYEQFF.

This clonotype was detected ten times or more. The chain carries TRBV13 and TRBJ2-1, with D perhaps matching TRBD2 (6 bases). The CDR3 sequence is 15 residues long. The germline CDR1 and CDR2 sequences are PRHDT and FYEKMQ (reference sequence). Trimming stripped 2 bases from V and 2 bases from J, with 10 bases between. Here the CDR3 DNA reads TGTGCCAGCAGCTTAAAGGGCGGGACCTACAATGAGCAGTTCTTC. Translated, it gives CASSLKGGTYNEQFF.

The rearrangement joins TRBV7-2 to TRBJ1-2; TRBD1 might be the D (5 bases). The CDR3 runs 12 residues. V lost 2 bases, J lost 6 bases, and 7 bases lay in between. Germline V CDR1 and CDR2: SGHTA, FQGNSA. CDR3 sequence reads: CASSLPRDGYTF. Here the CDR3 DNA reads TGTGCCAGCAGCTTACCCAGGGATGGCTACACCTTC.

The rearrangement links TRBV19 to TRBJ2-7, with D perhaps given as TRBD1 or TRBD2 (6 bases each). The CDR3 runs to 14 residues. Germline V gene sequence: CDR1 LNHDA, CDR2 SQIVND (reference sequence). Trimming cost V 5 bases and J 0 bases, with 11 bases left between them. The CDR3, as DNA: TGTGCCAGTAGTTACAGGGAGGTCTCCTACGAGCAGTACTTC. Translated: CASSYREVSYEQYF.

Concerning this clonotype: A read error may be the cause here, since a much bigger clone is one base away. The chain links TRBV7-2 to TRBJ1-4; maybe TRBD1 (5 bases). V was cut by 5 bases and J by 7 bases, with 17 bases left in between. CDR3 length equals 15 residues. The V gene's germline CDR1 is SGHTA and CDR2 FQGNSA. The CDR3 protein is CASSKRGVPREKLFF. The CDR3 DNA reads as TGTGCCAGCAGCAAACGGGGGGTACCGCGTGAAAAACTGTTTTTT. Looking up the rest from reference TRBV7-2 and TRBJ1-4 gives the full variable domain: GAGVSQSPSNKVTEKGKDVELRCDPISGHTALYWYRQSLGQGLEFLIYFQGNSAPDKSGLPSDRFSAERTGGSVSTLTIQRTQQEDSAVYLCASSKRGVPREKLFFGSGTQLSVL.